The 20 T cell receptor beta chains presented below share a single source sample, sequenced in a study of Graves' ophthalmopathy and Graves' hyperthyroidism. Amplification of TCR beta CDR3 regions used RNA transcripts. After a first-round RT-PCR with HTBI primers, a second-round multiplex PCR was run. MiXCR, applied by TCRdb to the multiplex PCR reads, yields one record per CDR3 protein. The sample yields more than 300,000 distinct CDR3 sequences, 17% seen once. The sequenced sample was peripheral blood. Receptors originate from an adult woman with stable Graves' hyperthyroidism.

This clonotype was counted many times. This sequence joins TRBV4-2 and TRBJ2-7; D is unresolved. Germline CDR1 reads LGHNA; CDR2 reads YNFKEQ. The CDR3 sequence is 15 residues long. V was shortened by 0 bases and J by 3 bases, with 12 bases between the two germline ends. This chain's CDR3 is CASSQDLGLGYEQYF. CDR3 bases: TGTGCCAGCAGCCAAGATCTCGGTTTGGGCTACGAGCAGTACTTC.

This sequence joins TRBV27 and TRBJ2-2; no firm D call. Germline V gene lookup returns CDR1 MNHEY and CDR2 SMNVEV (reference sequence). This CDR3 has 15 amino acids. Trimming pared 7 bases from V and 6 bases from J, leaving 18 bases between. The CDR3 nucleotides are TGTGCCAGCAAGTTTGAGAAGCGTACGGCCGGGGAGCTGTTTTTT. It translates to CASKFEKRTAGELFF.

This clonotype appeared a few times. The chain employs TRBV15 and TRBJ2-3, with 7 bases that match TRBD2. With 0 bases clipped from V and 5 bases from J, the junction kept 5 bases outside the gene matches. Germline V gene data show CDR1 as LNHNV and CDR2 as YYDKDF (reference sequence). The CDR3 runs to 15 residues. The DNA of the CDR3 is TGTGCCACCAGCAGAGATGTGGCGGGAGAAGATACGCAGTATTTT. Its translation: CATSRDVAGEDTQYF. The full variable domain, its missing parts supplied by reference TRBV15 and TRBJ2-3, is DAMVIQNPRYQVTQFGKPVTLSCSQTLNHNVMYWYQQKSSQAPKLLFHYYDKDFNNEADTPDNFQSRRPNTSFCFLDIRSPGLGDTAMYLCATSRDVAGEDTQYFGPGTRLTVL.

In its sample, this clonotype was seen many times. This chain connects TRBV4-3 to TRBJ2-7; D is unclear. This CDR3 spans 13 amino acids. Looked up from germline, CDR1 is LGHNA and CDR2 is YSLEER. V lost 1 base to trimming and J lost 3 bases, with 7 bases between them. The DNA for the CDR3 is TGCGCCAGCAGCCAAGGCACTGACTACGAGCAGTACTTC. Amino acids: CASSQGTDYEQYF.

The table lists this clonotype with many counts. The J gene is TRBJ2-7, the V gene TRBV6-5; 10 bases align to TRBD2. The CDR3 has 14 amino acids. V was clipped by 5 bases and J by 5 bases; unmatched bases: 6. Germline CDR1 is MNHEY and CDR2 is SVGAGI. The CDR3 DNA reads TGTGCCAGCAGTCCTAGCGGGAGAGGGGACGAGCAGTACTTC. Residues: CASSPSGRGDEQYF.

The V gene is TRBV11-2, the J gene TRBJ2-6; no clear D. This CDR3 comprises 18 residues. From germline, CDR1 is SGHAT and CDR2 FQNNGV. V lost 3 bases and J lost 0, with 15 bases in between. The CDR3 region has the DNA TGTGCCAGCAGCTTGGTCCCGCGAAGCTACTCTGGGGCCAACGTCCTGACTTTC. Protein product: CASSLVPRSYSGANVLTF.

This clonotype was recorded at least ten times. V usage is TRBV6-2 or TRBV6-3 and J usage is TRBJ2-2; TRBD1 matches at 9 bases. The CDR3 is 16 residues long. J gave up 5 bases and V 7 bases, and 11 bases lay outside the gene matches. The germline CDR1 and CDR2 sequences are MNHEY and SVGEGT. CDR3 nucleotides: TGTGCCAGCACCCCCACAGGGGGCGATAGAACCGGGGAGCTGTTTTTT. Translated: CASTPTGGDRTGELFF.

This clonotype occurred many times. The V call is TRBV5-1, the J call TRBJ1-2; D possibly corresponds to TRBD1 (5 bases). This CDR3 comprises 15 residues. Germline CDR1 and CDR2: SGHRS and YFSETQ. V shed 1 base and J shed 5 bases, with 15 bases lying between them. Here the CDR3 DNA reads TGCGCCAGCAGCTTGAAGCAGGGATTGACGTATGGCTACACCTTC. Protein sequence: CASSLKQGLTYGYTF.

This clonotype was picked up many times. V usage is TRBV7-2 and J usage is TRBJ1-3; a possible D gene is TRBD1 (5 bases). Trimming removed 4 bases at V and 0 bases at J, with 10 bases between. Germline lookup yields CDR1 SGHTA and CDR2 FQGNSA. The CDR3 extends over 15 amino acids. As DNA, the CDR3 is TGTGCCAGCAGCTCGACAGCTAGCTCTGGAAACACCATATATTTT. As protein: CASSSTASSGNTIYF. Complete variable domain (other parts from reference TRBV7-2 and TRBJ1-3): GAGVSQSPSNKVTEKGKDVELRCDPISGHTALYWYRQSLGQGLEFLIYFQGNSAPDKSGLPSDRFSAERTGGSVSTLTIQRTQQEDSAVYLCASSSTASSGNTIYFGEGSWLTVV.

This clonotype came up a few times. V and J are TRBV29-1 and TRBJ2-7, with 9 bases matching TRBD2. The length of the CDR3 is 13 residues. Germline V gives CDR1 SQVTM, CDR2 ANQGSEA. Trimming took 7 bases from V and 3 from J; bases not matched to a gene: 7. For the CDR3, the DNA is TGCAGCGCTGGGATAGCGGGAGACTACGAGCAGTACTTC. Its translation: CSAGIAGDYEQYF.

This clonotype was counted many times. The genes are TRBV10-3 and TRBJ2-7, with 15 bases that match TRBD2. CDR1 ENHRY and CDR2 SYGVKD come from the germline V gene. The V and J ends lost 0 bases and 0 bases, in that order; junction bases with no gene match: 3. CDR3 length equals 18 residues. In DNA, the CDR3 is TGTGCCATCAGTGAGTCAGGGACTAGCGGGAGGAGCTCCTACGAGCAGTACTTC. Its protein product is CAISESGTSGRSSYEQYF.

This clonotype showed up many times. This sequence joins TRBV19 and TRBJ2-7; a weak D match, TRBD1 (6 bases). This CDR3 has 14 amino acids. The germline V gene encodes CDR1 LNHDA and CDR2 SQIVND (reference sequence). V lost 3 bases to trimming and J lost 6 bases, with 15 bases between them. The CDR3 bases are TGTGCCAGTAGTATTCCGGGACAAGCTTCCGAGCAGTACTTC. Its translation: CASSIPGQASEQYF.

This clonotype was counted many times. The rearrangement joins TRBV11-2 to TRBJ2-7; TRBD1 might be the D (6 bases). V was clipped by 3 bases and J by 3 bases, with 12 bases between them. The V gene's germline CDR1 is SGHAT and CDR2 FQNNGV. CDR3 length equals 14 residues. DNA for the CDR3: TGTGCCAGCAGCTTGTGGGTGACAGGCTACGAGCAGTACTTC. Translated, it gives CASSLWVTGYEQYF.

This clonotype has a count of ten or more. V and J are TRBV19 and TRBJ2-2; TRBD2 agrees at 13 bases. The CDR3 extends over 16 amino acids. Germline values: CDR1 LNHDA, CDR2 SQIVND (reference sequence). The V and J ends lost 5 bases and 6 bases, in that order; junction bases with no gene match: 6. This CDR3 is CASSPRTSGSAGELFF. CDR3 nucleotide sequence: TGTGCCAGTAGTCCCCGGACTAGCGGGAGCGCCGGGGAGCTGTTTTTT.

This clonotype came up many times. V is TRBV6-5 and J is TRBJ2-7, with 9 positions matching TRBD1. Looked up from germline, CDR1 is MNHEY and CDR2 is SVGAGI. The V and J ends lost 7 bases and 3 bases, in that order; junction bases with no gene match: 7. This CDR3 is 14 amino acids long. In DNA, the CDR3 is TGTGCCAGCACCCGGGACAGGGCCGGCTACGAGCAGTACTTC. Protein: CASTRDRAGYEQYF.

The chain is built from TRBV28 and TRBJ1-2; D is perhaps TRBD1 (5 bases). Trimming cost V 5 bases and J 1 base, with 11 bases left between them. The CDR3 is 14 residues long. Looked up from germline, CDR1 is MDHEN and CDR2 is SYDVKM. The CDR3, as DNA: TGTGCCAGCAGTCCCGGGGGGTATAACTATGGCTACACCTTC. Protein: CASSPGGYNYGYTF.

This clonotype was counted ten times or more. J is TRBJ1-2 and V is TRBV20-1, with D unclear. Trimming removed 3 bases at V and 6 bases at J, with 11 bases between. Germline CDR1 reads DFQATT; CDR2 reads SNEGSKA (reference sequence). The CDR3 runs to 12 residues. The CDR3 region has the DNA TGCAGTGCTAGTAAGGGAACGGATGGCTACACCTTC. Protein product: CSASKGTDGYTF.

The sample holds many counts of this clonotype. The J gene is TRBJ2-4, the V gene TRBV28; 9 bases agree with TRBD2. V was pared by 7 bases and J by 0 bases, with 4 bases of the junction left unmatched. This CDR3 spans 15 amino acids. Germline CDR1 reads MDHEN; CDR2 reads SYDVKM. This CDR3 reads CASNPSGIAKNIQYF. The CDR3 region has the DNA TGTGCCAGCAACCCTAGCGGGATAGCCAAAAACATTCAGTACTTC.

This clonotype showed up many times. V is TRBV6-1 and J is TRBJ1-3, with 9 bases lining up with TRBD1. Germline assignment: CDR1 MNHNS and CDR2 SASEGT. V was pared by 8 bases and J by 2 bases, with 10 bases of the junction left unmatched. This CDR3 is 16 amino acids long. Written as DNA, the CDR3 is TGTGCCAGCCTCCGCTCAGGGACAGGGCCTGGAAACACCATATATTTT. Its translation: CASLRSGTGPGNTIYF.

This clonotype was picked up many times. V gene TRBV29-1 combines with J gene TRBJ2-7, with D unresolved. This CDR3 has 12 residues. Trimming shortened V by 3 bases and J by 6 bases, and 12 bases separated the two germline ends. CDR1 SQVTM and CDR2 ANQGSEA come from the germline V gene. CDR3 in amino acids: CSVEGRWGEQYF. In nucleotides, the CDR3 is TGCAGCGTTGAGGGCAGGTGGGGCGAGCAGTACTTC.